This T cell receptor beta chain was sequenced in a study of shared clonotypes between healthy human individuals. The donor population consisted of healthy HIV-negative adults with no recent acute infections or vaccinations. Profiling relied on immunoSEQ multiplex PCR, and the TCRdb table lists in-frame clones only, not all of them. The sample has millions of clones, just over 90% seen once; the top ten hold 0.11% to 0.15%. Points from the study as a whole: Estimated clonotype richness was generally higher in naive than memory subsets. Sharing across four donors was highest in naive CD4 (approximately 5%) and lowest in memory CD8 (0.4%).

The V gene end was trimmed by 5 bases and the J gene end by 4 bases; junction bases not matched to a gene: 7. CDR1 and CDR2 (germline): PRHDT, FYEKMQ (reference sequence). The CDR3 is 14 amino acids. To note about this clone: The antigen is undetermined.

The clonotype was recovered from a man aged 18 to 30 in good health. The chain employs TRBV13 and TRBJ2-5, with 7 nucleotides matching TRBD1. Sequencing used naive CD4+ T cells sorted from blood. Subset of the sample: CD45RA+ positively selected. CDR3 DNA: TGTGCCAGCAGCCGTGACAGGGATGGAGAGACCCAGTACTTC. Translating gives CASSRDRDGETQYF.